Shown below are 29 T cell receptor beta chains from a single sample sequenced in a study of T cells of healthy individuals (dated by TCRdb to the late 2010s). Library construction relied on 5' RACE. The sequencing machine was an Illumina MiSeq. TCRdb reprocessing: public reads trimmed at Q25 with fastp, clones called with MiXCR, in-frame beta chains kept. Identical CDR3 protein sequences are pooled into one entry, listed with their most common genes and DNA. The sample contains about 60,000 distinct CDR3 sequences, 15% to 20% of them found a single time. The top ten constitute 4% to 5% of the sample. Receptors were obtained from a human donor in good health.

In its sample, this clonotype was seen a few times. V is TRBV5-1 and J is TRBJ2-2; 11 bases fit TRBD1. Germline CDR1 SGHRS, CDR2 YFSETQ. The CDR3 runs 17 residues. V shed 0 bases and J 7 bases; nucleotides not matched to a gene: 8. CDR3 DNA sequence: TGCGCCAGCAGCTTGGCCAGGACAGGGGGCTTCGGCGGGGAGCTGTTTTTT. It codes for CASSLARTGGFGGELFF. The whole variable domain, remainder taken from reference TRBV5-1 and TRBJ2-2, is KAGVTQTPRYLIKTRGQQVTLSCSPISGHRSVSWYQQTPGQGLQFLFEYFSETQRNKGNFPGRFSGRQFSNSRSEMNVSTLELGDSALYLCASSLARTGGFGGELFFGEGSRLTVL.

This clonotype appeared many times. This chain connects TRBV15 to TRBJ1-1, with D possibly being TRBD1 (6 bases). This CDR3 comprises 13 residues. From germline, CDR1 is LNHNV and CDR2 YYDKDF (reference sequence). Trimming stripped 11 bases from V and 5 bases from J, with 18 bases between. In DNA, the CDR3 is TGTGCCTCCCAACTAGGGGGAAGGACTGAAGCTTTCTTT. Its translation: CASQLGGRTEAFF.

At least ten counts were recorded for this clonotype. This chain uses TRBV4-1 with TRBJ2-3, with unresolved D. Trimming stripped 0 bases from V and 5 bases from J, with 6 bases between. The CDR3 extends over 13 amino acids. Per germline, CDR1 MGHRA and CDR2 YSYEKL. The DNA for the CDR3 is TGCGCCAGCAGCCAAGATGGGTTAGATACGCAGTATTTT. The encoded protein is CASSQDGLDTQYF.

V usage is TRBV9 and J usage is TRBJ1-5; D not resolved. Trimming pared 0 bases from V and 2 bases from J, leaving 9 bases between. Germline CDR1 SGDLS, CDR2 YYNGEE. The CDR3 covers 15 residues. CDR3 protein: CASSVAPEGNQPQHF. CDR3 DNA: TGTGCCAGCAGCGTAGCTCCCGAAGGCAATCAGCCCCAGCATTTT.

The CDR3 DNA is TGTGCCAGCAGCCCCCGGTTGCTCTATGGCTACACCTTC. It translates to CASSPRLLYGYTF. The rearrangement links TRBV7-9 to TRBJ1-2; D remains ambiguous. The CDR3 runs 13 residues. The V and J ends lost 5 bases and 4 bases respectively, with 11 bases between them. Germline V gene data show CDR1 as SEHNR and CDR2 as FQNEAQ (reference sequence).

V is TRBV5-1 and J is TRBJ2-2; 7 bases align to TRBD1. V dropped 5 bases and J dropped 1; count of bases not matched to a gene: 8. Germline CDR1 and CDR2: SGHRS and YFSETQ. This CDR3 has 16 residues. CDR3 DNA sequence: TGCGCCAGCAGGCCGACCGGGACAGTGAACACCGGGGAGCTGTTTTTT. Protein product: CASRPTGTVNTGELFF.

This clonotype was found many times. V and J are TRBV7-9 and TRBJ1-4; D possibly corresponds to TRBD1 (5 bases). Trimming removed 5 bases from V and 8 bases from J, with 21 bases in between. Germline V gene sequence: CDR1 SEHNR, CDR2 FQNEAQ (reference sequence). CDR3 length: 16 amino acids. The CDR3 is CASSPFSRGYGEKLFF. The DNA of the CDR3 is TGTGCCAGCAGCCCCTTCTCAAGGGGCTATGGAGAAAAACTGTTTTTT. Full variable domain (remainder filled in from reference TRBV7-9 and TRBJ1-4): DTGVSQNPRHKITKRGQNVTFRCDPISEHNRLYWYRQTLGQGPEFLTYFQNEAQLEKSRLLSDRFSAERPKGSFSTLEIQRTEQGDSAMYLCASSPFSRGYGEKLFFGSGTQLSVL.

The CDR3 region has the DNA TGCGCCAGCCAGCCGGGGGCAGGGGACCACAATGAGCAGTTCTTC. Amino acids: CASQPGAGDHNEQFF. The rearrangement joins TRBV5-1 to TRBJ2-1, with D tentatively TRBD1 or TRBD2 (6 bases each). Between the trimmed V and J ends, which lost 7 bases and 5 bases, there was a span of 19 bases. Per germline, CDR1 SGHRS and CDR2 YFSETQ. The CDR3 sequence is 15 residues long.

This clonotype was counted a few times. The DNA of the CDR3 is TGTGCCAGCAGCTTTCTTGTGGGCCAGGCTGAGACCCAGTACTTC. Amino acid sequence: CASSFLVGQAETQYF. The chain employs TRBV5-4 and TRBJ2-5; the D is unclear. The V end was cut by 2 bases, the J end by 5 bases, with 16 bases between. The CDR3 extends over 15 amino acids. CDR1 SGHNT and CDR2 YYREEE come from the germline V gene (reference sequence). Supplemented by reference TRBV5-4 and TRBJ2-5, the full variable domain reads ETGVTQSPTHLIKTRGQQVTLRCSSQSGHNTVSWYQQALGQGPQFIFQYYREEENGRGNFPPRFSGLQFPNYSSELNVNALELDDSALYLCASSFLVGQAETQYFGPGTRLLVL.

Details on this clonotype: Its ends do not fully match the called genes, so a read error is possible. The CDR3 reads CASSPGAQETQYF. As DNA, the CDR3 is TGTGCTAGCAGCCCAGGCGCCCAAGAGACCCAGTACTTC. V and J are TRBV7-7 and TRBJ2-5; D unresolved. CDR1 is SSHAT and CDR2 is FNYEAQ in the germline V gene (reference sequence). CDR3 size: 13 residues.

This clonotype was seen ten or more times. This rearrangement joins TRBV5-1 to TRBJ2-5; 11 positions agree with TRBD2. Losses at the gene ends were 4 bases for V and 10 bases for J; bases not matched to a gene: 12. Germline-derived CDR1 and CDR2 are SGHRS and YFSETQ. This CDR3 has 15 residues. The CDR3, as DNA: TGCGCCAGCAGCCCCTCTAGCGGGGGGACATGGGGCCAGTACTTC. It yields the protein CASSPSSGGTWGQYF.

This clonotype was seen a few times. The CDR3 region is CASSFDARRKDTQYF. In DNA form, the CDR3 reads TGTGCCAGCAGTTTTGATGCCCGGAGAAAGGATACGCAGTATTTT. V is TRBV28 and J is TRBJ2-3; D gene ambiguous. The CDR3 spans 15 residues. V lost 3 bases and J 6 bases, leaving 16 bases between the germline ends. In germline, CDR1 is MDHEN, CDR2 SYDVKM.

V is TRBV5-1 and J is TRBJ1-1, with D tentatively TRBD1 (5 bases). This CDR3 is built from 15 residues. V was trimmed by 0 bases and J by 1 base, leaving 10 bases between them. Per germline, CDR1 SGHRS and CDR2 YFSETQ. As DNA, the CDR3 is TGCGCCAGCAGCTTGGACGGGGCGCGGAACACTGAAGCTTTCTTT. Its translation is CASSLDGARNTEAFF.

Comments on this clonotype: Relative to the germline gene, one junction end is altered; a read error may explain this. CDR3 loop: CASGRTVDIQYF. The CDR3 DNA sequence: TGTGCCAGCGGCCGGACGGTGGACATTCAGTACTTT. The J gene is TRBJ2-4, the V gene TRBV2, with D maybe TRBD1 (5 bases). This CDR3 contains 12 residues. The germline V gene has CDR1 SNHLY and CDR2 FYNNEI.

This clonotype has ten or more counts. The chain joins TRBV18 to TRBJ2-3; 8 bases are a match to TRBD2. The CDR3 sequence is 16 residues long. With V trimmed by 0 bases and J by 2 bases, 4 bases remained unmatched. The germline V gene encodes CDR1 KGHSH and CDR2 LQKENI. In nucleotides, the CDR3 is TGTGCCAGCTCACCACCAGCGGGGGCCTTCACAGATACGCAGTATTTT. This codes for CASSPPAGAFTDTQYF.

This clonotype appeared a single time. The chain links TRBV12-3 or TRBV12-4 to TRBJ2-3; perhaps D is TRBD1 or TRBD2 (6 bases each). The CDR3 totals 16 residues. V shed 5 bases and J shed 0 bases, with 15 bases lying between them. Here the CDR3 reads CASSAQQGRSTDTQYF. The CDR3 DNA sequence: TGTGCCAGCAGTGCCCAGCAGGGGAGGAGCACAGATACGCAGTATTTT.

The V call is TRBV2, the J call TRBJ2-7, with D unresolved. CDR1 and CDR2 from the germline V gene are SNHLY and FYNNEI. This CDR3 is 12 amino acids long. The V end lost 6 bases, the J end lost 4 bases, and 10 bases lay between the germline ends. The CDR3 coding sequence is TGTGCCAGCAGGGTCAATCCTTACGAGCAGTACTTC. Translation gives CASRVNPYEQYF.

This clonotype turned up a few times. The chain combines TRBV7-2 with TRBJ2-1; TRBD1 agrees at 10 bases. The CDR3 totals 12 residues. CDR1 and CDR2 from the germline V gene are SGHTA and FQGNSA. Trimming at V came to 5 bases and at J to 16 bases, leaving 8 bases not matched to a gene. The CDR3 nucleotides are TGTGCCAGCAGCCTCCGGGACAGGGGTTTTTTCTTC. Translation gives CASSLRDRGFFF.

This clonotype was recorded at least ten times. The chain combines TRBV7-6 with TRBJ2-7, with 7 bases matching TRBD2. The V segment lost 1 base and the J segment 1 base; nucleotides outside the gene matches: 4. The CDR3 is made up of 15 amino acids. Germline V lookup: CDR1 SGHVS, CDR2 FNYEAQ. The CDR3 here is CASSLEASGSYEQYF. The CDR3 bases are TGTGCCAGCAGCTTAGAGGCTAGCGGTTCCTACGAGCAGTACTTC.

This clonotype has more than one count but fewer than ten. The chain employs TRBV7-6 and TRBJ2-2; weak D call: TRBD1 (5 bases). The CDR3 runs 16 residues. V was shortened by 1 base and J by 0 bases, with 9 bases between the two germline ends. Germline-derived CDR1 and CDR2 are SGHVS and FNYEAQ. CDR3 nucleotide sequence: TGTGCCAGCAGCTTAGAATCAGGGTCGAACACCGGGGAGCTGTTTTTT. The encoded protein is CASSLESGSNTGELFF.

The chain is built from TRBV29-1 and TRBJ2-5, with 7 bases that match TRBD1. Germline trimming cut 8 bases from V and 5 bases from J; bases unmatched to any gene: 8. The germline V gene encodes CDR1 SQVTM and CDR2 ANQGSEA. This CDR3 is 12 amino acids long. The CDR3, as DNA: TGCAGCACAAACAGGGGCGGCGAGACCCAGTACTTC. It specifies CSTNRGGETQYF.

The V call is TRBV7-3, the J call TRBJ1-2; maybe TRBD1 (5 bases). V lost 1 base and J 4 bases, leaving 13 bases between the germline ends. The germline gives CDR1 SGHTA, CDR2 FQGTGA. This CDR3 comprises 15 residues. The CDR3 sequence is CASSLIPDSPYGYTF. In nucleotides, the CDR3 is TGTGCCAGCAGCTTAATCCCCGACAGTCCCTATGGCTACACCTTC.

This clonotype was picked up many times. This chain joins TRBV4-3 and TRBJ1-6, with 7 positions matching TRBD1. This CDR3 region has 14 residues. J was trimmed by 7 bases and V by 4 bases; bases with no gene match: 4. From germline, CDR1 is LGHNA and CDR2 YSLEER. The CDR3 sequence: CASSPGQFNSPLHF. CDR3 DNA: TGCGCCAGCAGCCCGGGACAGTTCAATTCACCCCTCCACTTT.

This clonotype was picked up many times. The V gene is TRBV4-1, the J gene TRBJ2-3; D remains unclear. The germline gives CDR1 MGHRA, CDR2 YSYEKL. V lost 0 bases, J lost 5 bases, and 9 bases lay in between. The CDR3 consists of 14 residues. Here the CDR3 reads CASSQDIALDTQYF. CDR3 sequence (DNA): TGCGCCAGCAGCCAAGATATTGCCCTAGATACGCAGTATTTT.

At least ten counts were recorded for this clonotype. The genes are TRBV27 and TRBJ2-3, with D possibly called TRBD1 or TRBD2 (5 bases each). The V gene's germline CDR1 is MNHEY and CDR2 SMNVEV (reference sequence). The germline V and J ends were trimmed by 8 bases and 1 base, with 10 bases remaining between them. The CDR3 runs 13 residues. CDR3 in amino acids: CASRLGGTDTQYF. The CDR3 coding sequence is TGTGCCAGCCGCTTGGGGGGCACAGATACGCAGTATTTT.

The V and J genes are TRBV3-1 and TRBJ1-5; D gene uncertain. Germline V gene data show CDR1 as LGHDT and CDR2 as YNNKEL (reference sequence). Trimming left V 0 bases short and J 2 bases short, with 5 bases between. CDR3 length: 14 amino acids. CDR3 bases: TGTGCCAGCAGCCAAGATCAGGGCAATCAGCCCCAGCATTTT. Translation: CASSQDQGNQPQHF.

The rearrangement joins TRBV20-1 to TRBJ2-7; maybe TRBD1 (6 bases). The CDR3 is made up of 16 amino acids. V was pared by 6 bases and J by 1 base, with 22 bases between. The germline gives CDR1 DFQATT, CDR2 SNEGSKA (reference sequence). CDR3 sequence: CSALLWDNPTSYEQYF. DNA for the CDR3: TGCAGTGCACTCCTTTGGGACAATCCCACTTCCTACGAGCAGTACTTC.

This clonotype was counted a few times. The CDR3 spells CASSTDSYNEQFF. The CDR3 bases are TGTGCCAGCAGCACCGATTCCTACAATGAGCAGTTCTTC. The V and J genes are TRBV5-5 and TRBJ2-1; D is ambiguous. The germline gives CDR1 SGHKS, CDR2 YYEKEE (reference sequence). The CDR3 covers 13 residues. The V and J ends lost 4 bases and 1 base respectively, with 6 bases between them.

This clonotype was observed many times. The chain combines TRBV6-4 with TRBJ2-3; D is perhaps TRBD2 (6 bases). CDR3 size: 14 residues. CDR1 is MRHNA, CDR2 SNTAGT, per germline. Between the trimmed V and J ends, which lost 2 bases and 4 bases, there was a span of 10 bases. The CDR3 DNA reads TGTGCCAGCAGTGACGTGCGGGGAGCAGATACGCAGTATTTT. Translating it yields CASSDVRGADTQYF.